This TCR beta chain is drawn from a study of T cell clonality in common variable immunodeficiency. This clone was counted at least ten times. The antigen is undetermined. The CDR3 is cut off 3 residues early in the read; its end comes from the germline J gene. Regarding the study as a whole: In common variable immunodeficiency, TCR beta chains reportedly carried fewer deletions and N-nucleotide insertions. Shared TCRbeta clones were fewer between CVID subjects than controls. What drives increased CVID clonality needs T cell subpopulation sequencing.

CDR1 SEHNR and CDR2 FQNEAQ come from the germline V gene (reference sequence). This CDR3 has 14 residues. Between the trimmed V and J ends, which lost 3 bases and 8 bases, there was a span of 11 bases. CVID and control samples used equivalent genomic DNA input. Here immunoSEQ multiplex PCR was the method, and the copy in TCRdb shows in-frame clones only, minus some. Sampling found tens of thousands of clones, none seen once. This clonotype originated in a person aged 18 to 70 in good health. This rearrangement joins TRBV7-9 to TRBJ1-6; no firm D call. Sequencing used peripheral blood mononuclear cells. The part of the CDR3 DNA that was read is TGTGCCAGCAGCTTGACAAAATCTGATTCACCC. This codes for CASSLTKSDSP. From start to end, the CDR3 is CASSLTKSDSPLHF.